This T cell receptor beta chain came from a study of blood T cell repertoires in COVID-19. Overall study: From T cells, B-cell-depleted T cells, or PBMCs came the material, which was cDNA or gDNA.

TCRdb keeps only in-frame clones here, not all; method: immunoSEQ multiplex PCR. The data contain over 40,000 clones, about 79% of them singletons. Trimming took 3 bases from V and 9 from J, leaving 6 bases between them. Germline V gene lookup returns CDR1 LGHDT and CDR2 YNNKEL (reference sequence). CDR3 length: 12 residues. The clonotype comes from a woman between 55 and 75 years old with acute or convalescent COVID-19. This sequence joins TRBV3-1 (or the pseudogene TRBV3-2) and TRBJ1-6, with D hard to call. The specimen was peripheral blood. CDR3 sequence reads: CASSQGSSPLHF. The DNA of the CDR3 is TGTGCCAGCAGCCAGGGGAGTTCACCCCTCCACTTT.